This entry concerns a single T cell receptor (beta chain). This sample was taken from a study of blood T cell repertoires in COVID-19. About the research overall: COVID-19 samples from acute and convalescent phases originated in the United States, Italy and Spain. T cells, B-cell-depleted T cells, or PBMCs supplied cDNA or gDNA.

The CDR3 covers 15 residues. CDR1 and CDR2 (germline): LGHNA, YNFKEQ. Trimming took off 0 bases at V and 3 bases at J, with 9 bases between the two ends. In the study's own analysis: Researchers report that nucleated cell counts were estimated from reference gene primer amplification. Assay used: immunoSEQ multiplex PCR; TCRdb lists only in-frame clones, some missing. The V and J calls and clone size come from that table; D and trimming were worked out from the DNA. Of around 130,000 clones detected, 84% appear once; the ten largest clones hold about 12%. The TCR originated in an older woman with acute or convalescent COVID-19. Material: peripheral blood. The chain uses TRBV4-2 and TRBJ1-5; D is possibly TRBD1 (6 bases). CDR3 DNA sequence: TGTGCCAGCAGCCAAGATCAGGGGCACAATCAGCCCCAGCATTTT. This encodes CASSQDQGHNQPQHF.